This TCR beta chain was documented in a study of beta chain features in type 1 diabetes. Naive, central memory, regulatory and stem cell-like memory cells within the CD4+ compartment were sorted using CD45RO/CCR7/CD25/CD127/CD95/CD27. CDR3 size: 15 residues. Per germline, CDR1 SGHRS and CDR2 YFSETQ. The junction had 3 bases not matched to a gene; V was cut back by 0 bases and J by 3 bases. Expressed TCRB transcripts were sequenced after all isolated RNA was converted to cDNA. Roughly 3.4 million reads were obtained on average from naive, central memory and regulatory T cell samples. TCRdb's copy holds only in-frame clones and misses some; the assay was immunoSEQ multiplex PCR. The repertoire holds under 450,000 clones, with approximately 14% as singletons. With respect to this clone: Its antigen is currently unknown.

Whole-study findings and limits: A pattern of fewer insertions and more deletions at VDJ junctions was seen in type 1 diabetes patients.

This TCR was recovered from a young man in good health. The rearrangement joins TRBV5-1 to TRBJ1-5; 7 nucleotides agree with TRBD1. The source material was naive CD4+ T cells from blood. The CDR3 DNA sequence: TGCGCCAGCAGCTTGGCCGGACAGGTCAATCAGCCCCAGCATTTT. It codes for CASSLAGQVNQPQHF.